These T cell receptor beta chains were read from a single sample in a study of T-cell memory formation after mild COVID-19. MiXCR was run by TCRdb on the 5' RACE reads, yielding one entry per CDR3 protein. The sample gives some 180,000 distinct CDR3 sequences, about an eighth of which show up once; about 3.3% is in the top ten. Specimen: PBMCs or a T cell subset sorted from them (not recorded which). These receptors originate from a young man who had mild COVID-19 (a few samples of this study predate the infection). Cell type and time point are not known. The CDR3 runs from the conserved cysteine through the conserved F or W. D genes are given only for firm matches. The listing skips clone size in some rows; elsewhere it reads once, few, many or a size class.

few	TRBV2	TRBD2	TRBJ2-3	TGTGCCAGTGGGGGGGAATACACAGATACGCAGTATTTT	CASGGEYTDTQYF
many	TRBV7-6	TRBD1	TRBJ2-3	TGTGCCAGCAGCTTACCGACAGGGTTGGCAGATACGCAGTATTTT	CASSLPTGLADTQYF
many	TRBV5-5	NA	TRBJ2-3	TGTGCCAGCAGCTGGGGAGATACGCAGTATTTT	CASSWGDTQYF
NA	TRBV6-6	NA	TRBJ1-5	TGTGCCAGCAGCCCGGGGAGGGGCCCTCGGCCCCAGCATTTT	CASSPGRGPRPQHF
NA	TRBV4-1	TRBD2	TRBJ2-7	TGCGCCAGCAGCCAAGAGACTAGCGGGATAATTTACGAGCAGTACTTC	CASSQETSGIIYEQYF
NA	TRBV24-1	TRBD1	TRBJ2-2	TGTGCCAGCCAGGGACAGTACACCGGGGAGCTGTTTTTT	CASQGQYTGELFF
few	TRBV7-9	TRBD2	TRBJ2-1	TGTGCCAGCAGCCAGGGAGCGGGGGGTAGGCGAGAGCAGTTCTTC	CASSQGAGGRREQFF
few	TRBV5-1	NA	TRBJ1-1	TGCGCCAGCAGCTTTTCTACCTCGGGGTTCGAAGCTTTCTTT	CASSFSTSGFEAFF
few	TRBV7-2	NA	TRBJ1-4	TGTGCCAGCAGCTTAGGGGGGGAAGGAGAAAAACTGTTTTTT	CASSLGGEGEKLFF
few	TRBV3-1	NA	TRBJ2-3	TGTGCCAGCAGCCAGCAGGGCTCGGGGGCCACCCGGGATACGCAGTATTTT	CASSQQGSGATRDTQYF
NA	TRBV20-1	TRBD1	TRBJ2-5	TGCAGTGCTCAGACAGGGAGTGAGACCCAGTACTTC	CSAQTGSETQYF
NA	TRBV7-3	NA	TRBJ2-1	TGTGCCAGCAGCCAAGCGGCCGATGAGCAGTTCTTC	CASSQAADEQFF
NA	TRBV7-9	NA	TRBJ1-5	TGTGCCAGCAGCTTAGGAGGTGCAGGGCTTGGCAATCAGCCCCAGCATTTT	CASSLGGAGLGNQPQHF
NA	TRBV24-1	TRBD1	TRBJ2-3	TGTGCCACCAGTGATTTAGGGGACAGTCCTCGAAGTACGCAGTATTTT	CATSDLGDSPRSTQYF
NA	TRBV5-5	NA	TRBJ2-3	TGTGCCAGCAACACGCTGGTTGGCGGGGAGGCTACAGATACGCAGTATTTT	CASNTLVGGEATDTQYF
few	TRBV4-1	NA	TRBJ2-3	TGCGCCAGCAGCCAAGCAACACCCGCCGGGACAGATACGCAGTATTTT	CASSQATPAGTDTQYF
many	TRBV4-2	NA	TRBJ2-2	TGTGCCAGCAGCCATCCAGGTCGTCACACCGGGGAGCTGTTTTTT	CASSHPGRHTGELFF
NA	TRBV6-2/TRBV6-3	NA	TRBJ2-1	TGTGCCAGCAGCCAGGGAAATGAGCAGTTCTTC	CASSQGNEQFF
NA	TRBV29-1	TRBD1	TRBJ1-4	TGCAGCGTTCGACAGGGAGTTGGAAAACTGTTTTTT	CSVRQGVGKLFF
NA	TRBV12-3/TRBV12-4	TRBD1	TRBJ2-1	TGTGCCAGCAGGACAGACAGGGGATGGAATGAGCAGTTCTTC	CASRTDRGWNEQFF
NA	TRBV4-1	NA	TRBJ2-5	TGCGCCAGCAGCCAGGGGAACAGGCGCCAAGAGACCCAGTACTTC	CASSQGNRRQETQYF
NA	TRBV2	TRBD1	TRBJ2-2	TGTGCCAGCGGACGGGACAGGGGAGCCGGGGAGCTGTTTTTT	CASGRDRGAGELFF
few	TRBV6-4	NA	TRBJ1-2	TGTGCCAGCAGAGATCAGGGATCTGGCTACACCTTC	CASRDQGSGYTF
NA	TRBV10-2	TRBD1	TRBJ2-1	TGCGCCAGCAGGGACAGGGGGTCCTACAATGAGCAGTTCTTC	CASRDRGSYNEQFF
NA	TRBV30	TRBD1	TRBJ1-1	TGTGCCTGGGGACAGGGGATGAGTGCTTTCTTT	CAWGQGMSAFF
many	TRBV12-3/TRBV12-4	TRBD2	TRBJ2-5	TGTGCCAGCAGTTTACGAGCGGGGGGCAGGGAGACCCAGTACTTC	CASSLRAGGRETQYF
few	TRBV4-1	TRBD2	TRBJ2-5	TGCGCCAGCAGCCAAGATCGGAGCGGGACTAGCGGGGAGACCCAGTACTTC	CASSQDRSGTSGETQYF
NA	TRBV24-1	TRBD1	TRBJ2-1	TGTGCCACCGGTGCGGGACAGGGCTACAATGAGCAGTTCTTC	CATGAGQGYNEQFF
many	TRBV5-1	NA	TRBJ2-3	TGCGCCAGCAGCTTGCTCACAGGCACAGATACGCAGTATTTT	CASSLLTGTDTQYF
NA	TRBV20-1	NA	TRBJ2-7	TGCAGTGCTTTGTCCCGGGAGGGACAGGGAAGGTACGAGCAGTACTTC	CSALSREGQGRYEQYF
NA	TRBV5-1	TRBD1	TRBJ2-5	TGCGCCAGCAGCTCAGGGGGAGATGAGACCCAGTACTTC	CASSSGGDETQYF
many	TRBV5-1	NA	TRBJ2-3	TGCGCCAGCAGCTGGTGGGGGGGCACAGATACGCAGTATTTT	CASSWWGGTDTQYF
many	TRBV27	NA	TRBJ2-5	TGTGCCAGCAGTTCCCCGGCGAGCCTAGAGACCCAGTACTTC	CASSSPASLETQYF
few	TRBV19	NA	TRBJ2-1	TGTGCCAGTACGAGCGCGGACAGATACAATGAGCAGTTCTTC	CASTSADRYNEQFF
NA	TRBV5-1	TRBD2	TRBJ2-5	TGCGCCAGCAGCTTGGCCGGGACTAGCGGGCCCCAAGAGACCCAGTACTTC	CASSLAGTSGPQETQYF
NA	TRBV2	NA	TRBJ1-2	TGTGCCAGCAGTGAAGGGGAGGGAACCTATATGGACTATGGCTACACCTTC	CASSEGEGTYMDYGYTF
few	TRBV10-3	TRBD2	TRBJ2-3	TGTGCCATCAGTCCGGGTGGAGGGACTAGCGGGGGGTCAGATACGCAGTATTTT	CAISPGGGTSGGSDTQYF
NA	TRBV5-4	TRBD2	TRBJ2-5	TGTGCCAGCAGCTTGGCCGGGACTAGAAGGGAGACCCAGTACTTC	CASSLAGTRRETQYF
NA	TRBV3-1	NA	TRBJ2-7	TGTGCCAGCAGCCAAGGTCGGTCTATTGCCTACGAGCAGTACTTC	CASSQGRSIAYEQYF
NA	TRBV5-5	NA	TRBJ2-3	TGTGCCAGCAGCTTGACAGGGTTCACAGATACGCAGTATTTT	CASSLTGFTDTQYF
NA	TRBV10-3	TRBD1	TRBJ1-2	TGTGCCATCAGGGCTGGGACAGGCGCCGATGGCTACACCTTC	CAIRAGTGADGYTF
few	TRBV5-1	NA	TRBJ1-2	TGCGCCAGCAGCTTTACCGGACAGAACTATGGCTACACCTTC	CASSFTGQNYGYTF
NA	TRBV4-3	NA	TRBJ2-1	TGCGCCAGCAGCCAAGATTCCTTAAAGTGGGGTGAGCAGTTCTTC	CASSQDSLKWGEQFF
NA	TRBV7-2	TRBD2	TRBJ2-3	TGTGCCAGCAGCTTAGCACTAGCGAGGACAGATACGCAGTATTTT	CASSLALARTDTQYF
few	TRBV9	NA	TRBJ2-4	TGTGCCAGCAGCACTGGCTTCGGGAACATTCAGTACTTC	CASSTGFGNIQYF
NA	TRBV24-1	NA	TRBJ2-3	TGTGCCACCAGTGGGCGGGGAGATACGCAGTATTTT	CATSGRGDTQYF
few	TRBV7-9	TRBD1	TRBJ2-3	TGTGCCAGCAGCATTAGACAGGGGGTGGATACGCAGTATTTT	CASSIRQGVDTQYF
NA	TRBV6-2/TRBV6-3	TRBD1	TRBJ1-1	TGTGCCAGCAGCCGACAGGGACCGCGAGCTTTCTTT	CASSRQGPRAFF
few	TRBV6-2/TRBV6-3	NA	TRBJ1-6	TGTGCCAGCAGAGAACGAATGGGGGGTAATTCACCCCTCCACTTT	CASRERMGGNSPLHF
few	TRBV18	NA	TRBJ2-4	TGTGCCAGCTCACCACAGGGTTCCAAAAACATTCAGTACTTC	CASSPQGSKNIQYF
NA	TRBV9	TRBD1	TRBJ2-2	TGTGCCAGCAGCGCCGGGACAGGGGTCACCGGGGAGCTGTTTTTT	CASSAGTGVTGELFF